The T cell receptor beta chain described here comes from a study of CD8 T cells in Susac syndrome. General study findings and limits: The study admitted that it had a relatively small number of individuals in its TCR sequencing and HLA analysis.

After extraction with the RNeasy kit, roughly 0.5 to 1 ug of the RNA was reverse transcribed using random hexamers. With immunoSEQ multiplex PCR, TCR beta CDR3 was amplified across 54 Vbeta and 13 Jbeta. Each CDR3 protein is one row after TCRdb ran MiXCR on the immunoSEQ multiplex PCR reads. Found here are about 300,000 distinct CDR3 sequences, over 75% of them singletons; the top ten hold roughly 0.2%. This clonotype was seen a single time. The antigen is not known. CDR1 SGHDN and CDR2 FVKESK come from the germline V gene. This CDR3 is built from 13 residues. The germline V and J ends were trimmed by 8 bases and 7 bases, with 14 bases remaining between them.

Source material: CD8+ T cells from PBMCs. This clonotype was sampled from a human donor with multiple sclerosis. The genes are TRBV14 and TRBJ2-2; the D gene could be TRBD1 or TRBD2 (5 bases each). The CDR3 bases are TGTGCCAGCGCCCTGGTGGGGGTCGGGGAGCTGTTTTTT. Amino acid sequence: CASALVGVGELFF.